This T cell receptor beta chain was recovered during a study of OX40 agonist ivuxolimab in advanced cancers. Study as a whole: Patients were dosed intravenously with ivuxolimab at 0.01 to 10 mg/kg every 2 weeks. There were three patients with partial responses, one having hepatocellular carcinoma and two cutaneous melanoma.

Study-level points and caveats: There were, on average, more expanded clones in CD8+ T cells than in CD4+.

The CDR3 consists of 15 residues. V lost 6 bases and J 0 bases, leaving 14 bases between the germline ends. Germline V CDR1 and CDR2: SGHNT, YYREEE (reference sequence). With regard to this clone: Its antigen is currently unknown.

Assay used: immunoSEQ multiplex PCR; TCRdb lists only in-frame clones, some missing. The table records about 69,000 clones, approximately 90% of them present only once. The sequencing used CD4+ or CD8+ T cells sorted from blood, collected in a trial of the OX40 agonist ivuxolimab. This chain links TRBV5-4 with TRBJ2-3, with D perhaps matching TRBD2 (5 bases). The receptor was derived from an adult with an advanced solid tumor such as melanoma, head and neck, liver or kidney cancer. DNA for the CDR3: TGTGCCAGCACTGAGGCGGGCGCTAGCACAGATACGCAGTATTTT. Amino acid sequence: CASTEAGASTDTQYF.